Below, 9 T cell receptor beta chains from the same sample are listed, as sequenced in a study of T cells and Merkel cell carcinoma outcomes. TCRdb's copy holds only in-frame clones and misses some; the assay was immunoSEQ multiplex PCR. The sample includes 5,000 to 7,500 clones, 65% to 75% of them seen just once. Sequencing was performed on tumor tissue from Merkel cell carcinoma. The receptor set was obtained from a human donor with Merkel cell carcinoma. Some clones in this sample may be carry-over from other donors' samples.

The chain carries TRBV7-9 and TRBJ1-2; D may be TRBD1 (5 bases). There are 16 residues in the CDR3. Germline lookup yields CDR1 SEHNR and CDR2 FQNEAQ (reference sequence). V gave up 0 bases and J gave up 3 bases, with 14 bases separating them. The CDR3 DNA is TGTGCCAGCAGCTTAGCAGCAGGGTCGGTCGACTATGGCTACACCTTC. Its translation is CASSLAAGSVDYGYTF.

The rearrangement joins TRBV11-3 to TRBJ2-5; D possibly corresponds to TRBD2 (6 bases). This CDR3 is built from 14 residues. Trimming left V 6 bases short and J 2 bases short, with 13 bases between. Germline-derived CDR1 and CDR2 are SGHNT and YENEEA. As DNA, the CDR3 is TGTGCCAGCAGTAGTGGGGGGATTCAAGAGACCCAGTACTTC. Residues: CASSSGGIQETQYF. The full variable domain, in which reference TRBV11-3 and TRBJ2-5 provide the parts outside the CDR3, is EAGVVQSPRYKIIEKKQPVAFWCNPISGHNTLYWYLQNLGQGPELLIRYENEEAVDDSQLPKDRFSAERLKGVDSTLKIQPAELGDSAVYLCASSSGGIQETQYFGPGTRLLVL.

The rearrangement uses TRBV5-4 and TRBJ2-1, with 9 bases matching TRBD2. The CDR3 is 15 amino acids. V trimming: 1 base; J trimming: 7 bases; junction bases outside the gene matches: 6. Per germline, CDR1 SGHNT and CDR2 YYREEE (reference sequence). This chain's CDR3 is CASSLIAGAANEQFF. The CDR3 bases are TGTGCCAGCAGCTTGATAGCGGGAGCAGCGAATGAGCAGTTCTTC.

V usage is TRBV7-9 and J usage is TRBJ1-1; no clear D. The V end lost 3 bases, the J end lost 1 base, and 3 bases lay between the germline ends. Germline V lookup: CDR1 SEHNR, CDR2 FQNEAQ (reference sequence). The CDR3 runs to 12 residues. The CDR3 nucleotides are TGTGCCAGCAGCTTTACGAACACTGAAGCTTTCTTT. Translation: CASSFTNTEAFF.

The CDR3 loop reads CASSLESGNKNQPQHF. The CDR3 DNA is TGTGCCAGCAGCTTAGAGTCAGGGAATAAGAATCAGCCCCAGCATTTT. The chain employs TRBV7-8 and TRBJ1-5; maybe TRBD1 (5 bases). The CDR3 loop spans 16 amino acids. CDR1 and CDR2 (germline): SGHVS, FQNEAQ. The V gene lost 1 base and the J gene lost 4 bases, with 14 bases spanning the gap. Drawing the rest from reference TRBV7-8 and TRBJ1-5, the complete variable domain is GAGVSQSPRYKVAKRGQDVALRCDPISGHVSLFWYQQALGQGPEFLTYFQNEAQLDKSGLPSDRFFAERPEGSVSTLKIQRTQQEDSAVYLCASSLESGNKNQPQHFGDGTRLSIL.

The CDR3 protein is CASSLETRNTGELFF. The CDR3 bases are TGTGCCAGCAGCTTAGAAACACGGAACACCGGGGAGCTGTTTTTT. V usage is TRBV5-8 and J usage is TRBJ2-2; D call uncertain. CDR3 length: 15 residues. CDR1 is SGHTS, CDR2 YDEGEE, per germline. Trimming left V 2 bases short and J 1 base short, with 9 bases between.

V and J are TRBV28 and TRBJ2-5, with D perhaps TRBD1 or TRBD2 (5 bases each). This CDR3 spans 16 amino acids. Trimming cost V 5 bases and J 1 base, with 17 bases left between them. The germline V gene encodes CDR1 MDHEN and CDR2 SYDVKM. CDR3 in amino acids: CASSPNRWGFQETQYF. DNA of the CDR3: TGTGCCAGCAGTCCCAACAGGTGGGGGTTCCAAGAGACCCAGTACTTC.

This clone was recorded a few times. The genes are TRBV19 and TRBJ1-5; D ambiguous. Germline-derived CDR1 and CDR2 are LNHDA and SQIVND (reference sequence). Trimming took 5 bases from V and 8 from J, leaving 7 bases between them. The CDR3 totals 11 residues. The CDR3 sequence is CASSRGKPQHF. DNA for the CDR3: TGTGCCAGTAGTCGAGGCAAGCCCCAGCATTTT.

The chain employs TRBV9 and TRBJ2-7; tentative D call: TRBD2 (6 bases). The V gene lost 3 bases and the J gene lost 13 bases, with 20 bases spanning the gap. The CDR3 has 13 residues. Looked up from germline, CDR1 is SGDLS and CDR2 is YYNGEE. DNA for the CDR3: TGTGCCAGCAGCGGGACTATGGGACCAAGCATCTACTTC. It translates to CASSGTMGPSIYF.